The T cell receptor (beta chain) under discussion was sequenced for a study of shared clonotypes between healthy human individuals. Looking at the study overall: Three plates were used per donor for CD4 naive, three for CD4 memory, two for CD8 naive and one for CD8 memory.

The data were produced by immunoSEQ multiplex PCR, yet TCRdb's version contains in-frame clones alone and is incomplete. The repertoire holds millions of clones, with 95% as singletons. V lost 0 bases to trimming and J lost 6 bases, with 8 bases between them. This CDR3 comprises 13 residues. Germline V lookup: CDR1 SGHTA, CDR2 FQGNSA. The receptor's source is a man aged 18 to 35 in good health. J is TRBJ1-1 and V is TRBV7-2; no definite D call. The specimen was naive CD4+ T cells sorted from blood. This sample's subset: CD45RA+ positively selected. CDR3 residues: CASSLAEVAEAFF. Here the CDR3 DNA reads TGTGCCAGCAGCTTAGCAGAGGTGGCTGAAGCTTTCTTT.